This TCR beta chain is from a study of sequential checkpoint blockade in melanoma. The wider study: Randomization was 1:1 between first-line nivolumab→ipilimumab and ipilimumab→nivolumab.

TCRdb keeps only in-frame clones here, not all; method: immunoSEQ multiplex PCR. The table records some 20,000 clones, around 75% of them present only once. Treatment defined: randomized to nivolumab then ipilimumab (arm A) or the reverse (arm B). None of the patients previously received DNA-damaging chemotherapy. From thawed PBMCs, live CD3+CD8+ cells negative for CD19 and CD56 were sorted. The receptor was derived from a human donor with melanoma. Sequencing was performed on CD8+ T cells sorted from blood (inferred from file names), taken from a patient given nivolumab and ipilimumab in sequence.

This chain's CDR3 is CASSLDLAGGGTGELFF. For the CDR3, the DNA is TGTGCCAGCAGCTTGGATCTAGCGGGAGGGGGAACCGGGGAGCTGTTTTTT. The chain joins TRBV5-4 to TRBJ2-2; 12 bases align to TRBD2. Germline CDR1 SGHNT, CDR2 YYREEE (reference sequence). This CDR3 is built from 17 residues. Trimming cost V 0 bases and J 5 bases; bases outside gene matches: 5.